The rows below give T cell receptor beta chains drawn from one sample of a study of T cells in Graves' hyperthyroidism and ophthalmopathy. From the multiplex PCR reads, TCRdb called clonotypes with MiXCR, one entry per CDR3 protein. This table has approximately 510,000 distinct CDR3 sequences, less than 25% appearing once. Material for sequencing was blood. All receptors come from a man aged 18 to 29 with Graves' hyperthyroidism. The CDR3 runs from the conserved cysteine through the conserved F or W. A D gene is named only where the DNA matches it firmly. Where a row states a size, it is once, few, many or the class of an expanded clone; other rows omit it.

j_gene: TRBJ1-5; v_gene: TRBV10-3; abundance: many; d_gene: NA; CDR3aa: CAISEMWRNQPQHF; CDR3nt: TGTGCCATCAGTGAGATGTGGCGCAATCAGCCCCAGCATTTT
j_gene: TRBJ1-5; v_gene: TRBV28; abundance: many; d_gene: NA; CDR3aa: CASSPRGELPNQPQHF; CDR3nt: TGTGCCAGCAGCCCAAGGGGGGAATTGCCCAATCAGCCCCAGCATTTT
j_gene: TRBJ1-5; v_gene: TRBV19; abundance: many; d_gene: TRBD1; CDR3aa: CASNRQGRPNQPQHF; CDR3nt: TGTGCCAGTAATCGACAGGGCCGACCCAATCAGCCCCAGCATTTT
j_gene: TRBJ1-1; v_gene: TRBV12-3/TRBV12-4; abundance: many; d_gene: NA; CDR3aa: CASTWGLGREAFF; CDR3nt: TGTGCCAGCACCTGGGGGCTGGGACGTGAAGCTTTCTTT
j_gene: TRBJ2-6; v_gene: TRBV2; abundance: many; d_gene: NA; CDR3aa: CASRDRSSGANVLTF; CDR3nt: TGTGCCAGCAGGGACCGTAGCTCTGGGGCCAACGTCCTGACTTTC
j_gene: TRBJ1-1; v_gene: TRBV5-1; abundance: many; d_gene: NA; CDR3aa: CASSLAQGSNTEAFF; CDR3nt: TGCGCCAGCAGCTTGGCCCAGGGGTCGAACACTGAAGCTTTCTTT
j_gene: TRBJ2-5; v_gene: TRBV20-1; abundance: NA; d_gene: TRBD2; CDR3aa: CSARIAGEETQYF; CDR3nt: TGCAGTGCGAGAATAGCGGGAGAAGAGACCCAGTACTTC
j_gene: TRBJ1-2; v_gene: TRBV3-1; abundance: NA; d_gene: NA; CDR3aa: CASSRRQQATYGYTF; CDR3nt: TGTGCCAGCAGCCGAAGACAGCAGGCGACCTATGGCTACACCTTC
j_gene: TRBJ1-5; v_gene: TRBV6-1; abundance: many; d_gene: TRBD1; CDR3aa: CASSEGTGSGQPQHF; CDR3nt: TGTGCCAGCAGTGAAGGGACAGGGTCGGGTCAGCCCCAGCATTTT
j_gene: TRBJ2-7; v_gene: TRBV6-4; abundance: many; d_gene: TRBD1; CDR3aa: CASSGTGAHYEQYF; CDR3nt: TGTGCCAGCAGCGGAACAGGGGCCCACTACGAGCAGTACTTC
j_gene: TRBJ1-3; v_gene: TRBV11-2; abundance: NA; d_gene: NA; CDR3aa: CASSLLVGVGNTIYF; CDR3nt: TGTGCCAGCAGCTTATTGGTAGGGGTCGGAAACACCATATATTTT
j_gene: TRBJ1-1; v_gene: TRBV10-3; abundance: many; d_gene: NA; CDR3aa: CAVMPLDFEAFF; CDR3nt: TGTGCCGTAATGCCATTGGATTTCGAAGCTTTCTTT
j_gene: TRBJ2-7; v_gene: TRBV4-1; abundance: NA; d_gene: TRBD1; CDR3aa: CASSSQPRGPDEQYF; CDR3nt: TGCGCCAGCAGCTCACAGCCCAGGGGGCCCGACGAGCAGTACTTC
j_gene: TRBJ1-3; v_gene: TRBV4-1; abundance: NA; d_gene: TRBD1; CDR3aa: CASSRLNPGQGALGNTIYF; CDR3nt: TGCGCCAGCAGCCGTTTGAATCCGGGACAGGGGGCGCTTGGAAACACCATATATTTT
j_gene: TRBJ2-2; v_gene: TRBV27; abundance: NA; d_gene: TRBD1; CDR3aa: CASSLIGQGTIGELFF; CDR3nt: TGTGCCAGCAGTTTAATCGGACAGGGAACAATCGGGGAGCTGTTTTTT
j_gene: TRBJ1-3; v_gene: TRBV12-3/TRBV12-4; abundance: many; d_gene: NA; CDR3aa: CASRILALSTGNTIYF; CDR3nt: TGTGCCAGCAGAATACTAGCTCTAAGTACTGGAAACACCATATATTTT
j_gene: TRBJ2-7; v_gene: TRBV12-3/TRBV12-4; abundance: few; d_gene: NA; CDR3aa: CASSQWGRGNSYEQYF; CDR3nt: TGTGCCAGCAGCCAATGGGGTCGGGGCAACTCCTACGAGCAGTACTTC
j_gene: TRBJ1-1; v_gene: TRBV2; abundance: many; d_gene: TRBD1; CDR3aa: CASSQPGDSYDVTEAFF; CDR3nt: TGTGCCAGCAGCCAGCCAGGGGACAGTTATGATGTCACTGAAGCTTTCTTT
j_gene: TRBJ2-2; v_gene: TRBV5-1; abundance: NA; d_gene: TRBD2; CDR3aa: CASSLLMGRAQPGPELFF; CDR3nt: TGCGCCAGCAGCCTCCTTATGGGGAGGGCTCAACCTGGCCCGGAGCTGTTTTTT
j_gene: TRBJ1-2; v_gene: TRBV2; abundance: many; d_gene: NA; CDR3aa: CASRNPSRSYTF; CDR3nt: TGTGCCAGCAGGAATCCTTCACGGAGCTACACCTTC
j_gene: TRBJ1-1; v_gene: TRBV6-1; abundance: NA; d_gene: NA; CDR3aa: CASTGGEDQNTEAFF; CDR3nt: TGTGCCAGCACCGGTGGGGAAGACCAGAACACTGAAGCTTTCTTT
j_gene: TRBJ1-2; v_gene: TRBV12-3/TRBV12-4; abundance: few; d_gene: NA; CDR3aa: CAIKLVGRENYGYTF; CDR3nt: TGTGCCATCAAACTCGTCGGCAGGGAAAACTATGGCTACACCTTC
j_gene: TRBJ2-3; v_gene: TRBV9; abundance: once; d_gene: TRBD2; CDR3aa: CASSASSGRTDTQYF; CDR3nt: TGTGCCAGCAGCGCATCTAGCGGCCGCACAGATACGCAGTATTTT
j_gene: TRBJ2-7; v_gene: TRBV30; abundance: NA; d_gene: NA; CDR3aa: CAWNLQGGEQYF; CDR3nt: TGTGCCTGGAATCTACAGGGGGGGGAGCAGTACTTC
j_gene: TRBJ2-7; v_gene: TRBV12-5; abundance: NA; d_gene: NA; CDR3aa: CASGRDPSSSYEQYF; CDR3nt: TGTGCTAGTGGTCGAGACCCTTCTTCCTCCTACGAGCAGTACTTC
j_gene: TRBJ1-2; v_gene: TRBV2; abundance: many; d_gene: TRBD1; CDR3aa: CARSGQEDGYTF; CDR3nt: TGTGCCAGATCGGGACAGGAAGATGGCTACACCTTC
j_gene: TRBJ2-2; v_gene: TRBV6-5; abundance: many; d_gene: TRBD1; CDR3aa: CASINRGAGELFF; CDR3nt: TGTGCCAGCATTAACAGGGGGGCCGGGGAGCTGTTTTTT
j_gene: TRBJ1-6; v_gene: TRBV3-1; abundance: NA; d_gene: NA; CDR3aa: CASSQRGINSPLHF; CDR3nt: TGTGCCAGCAGCCAAAGGGGGATAAATTCACCCCTCCACTTT
j_gene: TRBJ1-1; v_gene: TRBV4-2; abundance: NA; d_gene: NA; CDR3aa: CASSLFGGARNTEAFF; CDR3nt: TGTGCCAGCAGCCTTTTTGGGGGGGCGCGGAACACTGAAGCTTTCTTT
j_gene: TRBJ1-1; v_gene: TRBV6-1; abundance: NA; d_gene: NA; CDR3aa: CASSEGPWTEAFF; CDR3nt: TGTGCCAGCAGTGAAGGGCCGTGGACTGAAGCTTTCTTT
j_gene: TRBJ2-7; v_gene: TRBV20-1; abundance: few; d_gene: TRBD2; CDR3aa: CSARDRSGGPGEQYF; CDR3nt: TGCAGTGCTAGAGATAGGAGCGGGGGTCCGGGCGAGCAGTACTTC